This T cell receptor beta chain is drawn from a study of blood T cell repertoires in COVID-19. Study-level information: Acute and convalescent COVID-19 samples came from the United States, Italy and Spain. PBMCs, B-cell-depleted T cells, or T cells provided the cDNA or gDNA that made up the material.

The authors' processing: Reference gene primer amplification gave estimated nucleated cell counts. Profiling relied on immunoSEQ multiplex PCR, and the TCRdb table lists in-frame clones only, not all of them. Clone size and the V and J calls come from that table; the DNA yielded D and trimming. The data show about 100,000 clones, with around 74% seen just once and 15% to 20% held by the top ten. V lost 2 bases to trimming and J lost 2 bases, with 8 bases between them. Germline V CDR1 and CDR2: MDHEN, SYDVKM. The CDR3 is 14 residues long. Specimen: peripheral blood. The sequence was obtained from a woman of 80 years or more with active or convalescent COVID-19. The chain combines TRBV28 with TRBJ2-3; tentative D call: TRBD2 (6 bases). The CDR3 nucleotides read TGTGCCAGCAGTTTACCTAGCGTCACAGATACGCAGTATTTT. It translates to CASSLPSVTDTQYF.